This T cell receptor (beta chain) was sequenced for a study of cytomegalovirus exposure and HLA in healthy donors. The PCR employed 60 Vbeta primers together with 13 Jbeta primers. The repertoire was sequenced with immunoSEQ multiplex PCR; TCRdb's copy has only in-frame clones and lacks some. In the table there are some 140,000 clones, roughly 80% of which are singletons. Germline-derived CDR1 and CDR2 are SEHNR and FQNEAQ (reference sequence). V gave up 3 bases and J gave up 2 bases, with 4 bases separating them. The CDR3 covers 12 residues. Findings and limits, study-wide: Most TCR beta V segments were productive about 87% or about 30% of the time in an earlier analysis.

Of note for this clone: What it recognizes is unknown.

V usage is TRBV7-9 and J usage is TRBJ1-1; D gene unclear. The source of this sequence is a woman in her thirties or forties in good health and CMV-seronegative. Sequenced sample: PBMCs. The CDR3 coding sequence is TGTGCCAGCAGCTTTTTAAACACTGAAGCTTTCTTT. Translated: CASSFLNTEAFF.